This TCR beta chain is drawn from a study of blood T cell repertoires in COVID-19. Across the whole study: The United States, Italy and Spain provided the acute and convalescent COVID-19 samples.

Method: immunoSEQ multiplex PCR; TCRdb's copy keeps in-frame clones and lacks some. The table shows about 51,000 clones, with approximately 86% occurring only once. This clone appeared a single time. CDR1 is SGHDT, CDR2 YYEEEE, per germline. The CDR3 runs 13 residues. The trim removed 0 bases at V and 8 bases at J, leaving 2 bases unmatched. This clonotype was sampled from an elderly man with active COVID-19. Sample: peripheral blood. The V and J genes are TRBV5-6 and TRBJ1-2, with TRBD1 matching 9 bases. DNA for the CDR3: TGTGCCAGCAGCTTGGACAGGGGGCCAGGCTACACCTTC. As protein: CASSLDRGPGYTF.